A selection of T cell receptor beta chains follows, all from one sample in a study of shared clonotypes between healthy human individuals. Method: immunoSEQ multiplex PCR; TCRdb's copy keeps in-frame clones and lacks some. Of some 2,000,000 clones listed, approximately 94% are singletons. Specimen: naive CD8+ T cells sorted from blood. The receptors here all came from a man in his late teens or twenties in good health. CDR3s include the opening cysteine and the closing phenylalanine or tryptophan. Fields, in order: J gene, clone size, V gene, D gene, CDR3 DNA, CDR3 protein. A D gene is named only where the DNA matches it firmly. Rows may omit the clone size; those that give it use once, few, many or a size class.

J gene: TRBJ2-2
clone size: -
V gene: TRBV5-6
D gene: -
CDR3 DNA: TGTGCCAGCAGCTTATCCCCCCCGGGACCACCGAACACCGGGGAGCTGTTTTTT
CDR3 protein: CASSLSPPGPPNTGELFF

J gene: TRBJ1-1
clone size: -
V gene: TRBV5-1
D gene: -
CDR3 DNA: TGCGCCAGCAGCTTGGCCCTGAGGACTGAAGCTTTCTTT
CDR3 protein: CASSLALRTEAFF

J gene: TRBJ1-2
clone size: -
V gene: TRBV4-3
D gene: -
CDR3 DNA: TGCGCCAGCAGCCAAGATTTAGCGGGAACCGGCTACACCTTC
CDR3 protein: CASSQDLAGTGYTF

J gene: TRBJ2-3
clone size: -
V gene: TRBV10-2
D gene: TRBD2
CDR3 DNA: TGCGCCAGCAGTTGGGACGGGGGGGTTGGAGATACGCAGTATTTT
CDR3 protein: CASSWDGGVGDTQYF

J gene: TRBJ1-1
clone size: -
V gene: TRBV13
D gene: TRBD1
CDR3 DNA: TGTGCCAGCAGCTTAGCGGCGGCAGGGGGAGCTTTCTTT
CDR3 protein: CASSLAAAGGAFF

J gene: TRBJ1-4
clone size: -
V gene: TRBV2
D gene: TRBD1
CDR3 DNA: TGTGCCAGCAGTGAATGGGACAGGGGCTCCTCAGCGGGGGAAAAACTGTTTTTT
CDR3 protein: CASSEWDRGSSAGEKLFF

J gene: TRBJ2-1
clone size: -
V gene: TRBV10-1
D gene: TRBD1
CDR3 DNA: TGCGCCAGCAGTGATCCGGGACAGGGGCCCTACAATGAGCAGTTCTTC
CDR3 protein: CASSDPGQGPYNEQFF

J gene: TRBJ1-2
clone size: few
V gene: TRBV7-9
D gene: -
CDR3 DNA: TGTGCCAGCAGCTCCGACAGCTTCTATGGCTACACCTTC
CDR3 protein: CASSSDSFYGYTF

J gene: TRBJ1-2
clone size: -
V gene: TRBV30
D gene: -
CDR3 DNA: TGTGCCTCCGAAGGGGACGGGCAGCCCGGCTACACCTTC
CDR3 protein: CASEGDGQPGYTF

J gene: TRBJ2-2
clone size: -
V gene: TRBV2
D gene: -
CDR3 DNA: TGTGCCAGCAGTGATCGGACTGCAAACACCGGGGAGCTGTTTTTT
CDR3 protein: CASSDRTANTGELFF

J gene: TRBJ2-5
clone size: -
V gene: TRBV7-2
D gene: TRBD1
CDR3 DNA: TGTGCCAGCAGGCCAATGGGACAGGGTTACCAGTACTTC
CDR3 protein: CASRPMGQGYQYF

J gene: TRBJ1-1
clone size: -
V gene: TRBV25-1
D gene: -
CDR3 DNA: TGTGCCAGCAGTGCAGGGGCGCGAGATCGGTGGGGCCACACTGAAGCTTTCTTT
CDR3 protein: CASSAGARDRWGHTEAFF

J gene: TRBJ1-4
clone size: -
V gene: TRBV30
D gene: -
CDR3 DNA: TGTGCCTGGAGTCCGGAGCATAATGAAAAACTGTTTTTT
CDR3 protein: CAWSPEHNEKLFF

J gene: TRBJ2-7
clone size: -
V gene: TRBV30
D gene: -
CDR3 DNA: TGTGCCTGGAGTGCCCACCACAGTTCAGCTCTTCCCCTCTACGAGCAGTACTTC
CDR3 protein: CAWSAHHSSALPLYEQYF

J gene: TRBJ1-1
clone size: -
V gene: TRBV6-5
D gene: -
CDR3 DNA: TGTGCCAGCAGTTACTCGATAGGGACTGAAGCTTTCTTT
CDR3 protein: CASSYSIGTEAFF

J gene: TRBJ1-1
clone size: -
V gene: TRBV27
D gene: -
CDR3 DNA: TGTGCCAGCAGTCCAGGGGCTGACACTGAAGCTTTCTTT
CDR3 protein: CASSPGADTEAFF

J gene: TRBJ2-3
clone size: -
V gene: TRBV7-9
D gene: -
CDR3 DNA: TGTGCCAGCAGCCCGGTTAGCACAGATACGCAGTATTTT
CDR3 protein: CASSPVSTDTQYF

J gene: TRBJ2-5
clone size: -
V gene: TRBV15
D gene: TRBD2
CDR3 DNA: TGTGCCACCAGCCGGACTAGCGGGAACCTCGAGACCCAGTACTTC
CDR3 protein: CATSRTSGNLETQYF

J gene: TRBJ2-1
clone size: -
V gene: TRBV6-5
D gene: -
CDR3 DNA: TGTGCCAGCAGTACGAGAAGTTTCAATGAGCAGTTCTTC
CDR3 protein: CASSTRSFNEQFF

J gene: TRBJ2-7
clone size: -
V gene: TRBV27
D gene: -
CDR3 DNA: TGTGCCAGCAGTCCCCTAGGGCCAGGGGGACTGGACGAGCAGTACTTC
CDR3 protein: CASSPLGPGGLDEQYF

J gene: TRBJ2-7
clone size: -
V gene: TRBV4-1
D gene: -
CDR3 DNA: TGCGCCAGCAGCCAGCGGGACAGTTTGTACGAGCAGTACTTC
CDR3 protein: CASSQRDSLYEQYF

J gene: TRBJ2-7
clone size: -
V gene: TRBV7-8
D gene: -
CDR3 DNA: TGTGCCAGCAGCTCGGCAGGGGTGAACTACGAGCAGTACTTC
CDR3 protein: CASSSAGVNYEQYF

J gene: TRBJ2-1
clone size: -
V gene: TRBV6-5
D gene: -
CDR3 DNA: TGTGCCAGCAGTTACGACGTGGGACTTCCAAACAATGAGCAGTTCTTC
CDR3 protein: CASSYDVGLPNNEQFF

J gene: TRBJ2-7
clone size: -
V gene: TRBV7-9
D gene: TRBD1
CDR3 DNA: TGTGCCAGCAGCTTAGCAGGACAGGGCTACGAGCAGTACTTC
CDR3 protein: CASSLAGQGYEQYF

J gene: TRBJ1-3
clone size: -
V gene: TRBV19
D gene: -
CDR3 DNA: TGTGCCAGTAGCCCAGCCTCCTACTCTGGAAACACCATATATTTT
CDR3 protein: CASSPASYSGNTIYF

J gene: TRBJ2-3
clone size: -
V gene: TRBV5-6
D gene: -
CDR3 DNA: TGTGCCAGCAGCTTGGATGGGTCGATAGCGCATTATGTAAATACGCAGTATTTT
CDR3 protein: CASSLDGSIAHYVNTQYF

J gene: TRBJ2-7
clone size: -
V gene: TRBV27
D gene: TRBD2
CDR3 DNA: TGTGCCAGCAGTTTAAAGGGACTAGCGGGAGCAAGCTCCTACGAGCAGTACTTC
CDR3 protein: CASSLKGLAGASSYEQYF

J gene: TRBJ2-1
clone size: -
V gene: TRBV4-1
D gene: TRBD2
CDR3 DNA: TGCGCCAGCAGCCATCTAGCGGGGGGCTTCTACAATGAGCAGTTCTTC
CDR3 protein: CASSHLAGGFYNEQFF

J gene: TRBJ2-5
clone size: -
V gene: TRBV2
D gene: TRBD1
CDR3 DNA: TGTGCCAGCAGTTGGGACAGGGTGGAGACCCAGTACTTC
CDR3 protein: CASSWDRVETQYF

J gene: TRBJ2-5
clone size: -
V gene: TRBV27
D gene: -
CDR3 DNA: TGTGCCAGCGGCTGGACGGGTCAAGAGACCCAGTACTTC
CDR3 protein: CASGWTGQETQYF

J gene: TRBJ2-1
clone size: -
V gene: TRBV9
D gene: -
CDR3 DNA: TGTGCCAGCAGCGAGTGGGGACTGGGAAATGAGCAGTTCTTC
CDR3 protein: CASSEWGLGNEQFF

J gene: TRBJ2-3
clone size: -
V gene: TRBV11-2
D gene: -
CDR3 DNA: TGTGCCAGCAGCCCTCTGGGAGGCTGGCGGGGCACAGATACGCAGTATTTT
CDR3 protein: CASSPLGGWRGTDTQYF

J gene: TRBJ2-1
clone size: -
V gene: TRBV7-9
D gene: -
CDR3 DNA: TGTGCCAGCAGCAGTCCTAACAACGAAAAGCGGTTCTTC
CDR3 protein: CASSSPNNEKRFF

J gene: TRBJ2-7
clone size: -
V gene: TRBV10-3
D gene: TRBD1
CDR3 DNA: TGTGCCATCAGGCCTGGACAGGGGGCCTCCTACGAGCAGTACTTC
CDR3 protein: CAIRPGQGASYEQYF

J gene: TRBJ1-2
clone size: -
V gene: TRBV29-1
D gene: TRBD1
CDR3 DNA: TGCAGCGCCCTACAGGGGGACTATGGCTACACCTTC
CDR3 protein: CSALQGDYGYTF

J gene: TRBJ2-7
clone size: -
V gene: TRBV27
D gene: TRBD1
CDR3 DNA: TGTGCCAGCAGTTTATCTGGACAGGTTGCCTACGAGCAGTACTTC
CDR3 protein: CASSLSGQVAYEQYF

J gene: TRBJ2-2
clone size: -
V gene: TRBV29-1
D gene: -
CDR3 DNA: TGCAGCGTTGAAGCTCAACAGGGATCCGGGGAGCTGTTTTTT
CDR3 protein: CSVEAQQGSGELFF

J gene: TRBJ2-7
clone size: -
V gene: TRBV5-6
D gene: TRBD1
CDR3 DNA: TGTGCCAGCAGCCGGACAGGGCGGGCCGAGCAGTACTTC
CDR3 protein: CASSRTGRAEQYF

J gene: TRBJ1-2
clone size: -
V gene: TRBV7-9
D gene: -
CDR3 DNA: TGTGCCAGCAGCCCCCCAGCGAGGGCATCGGATGGCTACACCTTC
CDR3 protein: CASSPPARASDGYTF

J gene: TRBJ2-3
clone size: -
V gene: TRBV6-6
D gene: -
CDR3 DNA: TGTGCCAGCAGCCCCCTAAGGCAGATGGGGACAGATACGCAGTATTTT
CDR3 protein: CASSPLRQMGTDTQYF

J gene: TRBJ1-5
clone size: -
V gene: TRBV6-7
D gene: -
CDR3 DNA: TGTGCACAATCCCGAGGGAATCAGCCCCAGCATTTT
CDR3 protein: CAQSRGNQPQHF

J gene: TRBJ1-6
clone size: -
V gene: TRBV9
D gene: -
CDR3 DNA: TGTGCCAGCAGCGTAGACGATGGGGCAGAACTTGATTCACCCCTCCACTTT
CDR3 protein: CASSVDDGAELDSPLHF

J gene: TRBJ2-3
clone size: -
V gene: TRBV9
D gene: TRBD2
CDR3 DNA: TGTGCCAGCAGCCCCGGCACTAGCGTTGGTACGCAGTATTTT
CDR3 protein: CASSPGTSVGTQYF

J gene: TRBJ1-1
clone size: -
V gene: TRBV11-2
D gene: -
CDR3 DNA: TGTGCCAGCAGGAAAGACGGAACTGAAGCTTTCTTT
CDR3 protein: CASRKDGTEAFF

J gene: TRBJ2-2
clone size: -
V gene: TRBV9
D gene: TRBD2
CDR3 DNA: TGTGCCAGCAGCGCGGGGGGTAGGGAGCTGTTTTTT
CDR3 protein: CASSAGGRELFF

J gene: TRBJ2-3
clone size: once
V gene: TRBV9
D gene: -
CDR3 DNA: TGTGCCAGCAGCGTAGACTTCGGCGGGATGAGCACAGATACGCAGTATTTT
CDR3 protein: CASSVDFGGMSTDTQYF

J gene: TRBJ1-4
clone size: -
V gene: TRBV7-2
D gene: -
CDR3 DNA: TGTGCCAGCAGCCCATCTAGGTCGTCAGGACCCACAACTAATGAAAAACTGTTTTTT
CDR3 protein: CASSPSRSSGPTTNEKLFF

J gene: TRBJ1-3
clone size: -
V gene: TRBV11-3
D gene: -
CDR3 DNA: TGTGCCAGCAGCTTCGGCCATGGAAACACCATATATTTT
CDR3 protein: CASSFGHGNTIYF

J gene: TRBJ2-5
clone size: few
V gene: TRBV1
D gene: -
CDR3 DNA: TGCACCAGCAGCCAGGAACAGACAGGACGGGACGACCCGACGACCCGAGGAGTAGAGACCCAGTACTTC
CDR3 protein: CTSSQEQTGRDDPTTRGVETQYF

J gene: TRBJ1-1
clone size: -
V gene: TRBV6-4
D gene: TRBD1
CDR3 DNA: TGTGCCAGCAGGGAGACAGGGGGGTTTGACACTGAAGCTTTCTTT
CDR3 protein: CASRETGGFDTEAFF

J gene: TRBJ1-1
clone size: -
V gene: TRBV5-8
D gene: -
CDR3 DNA: TGTGCCAGCAGCTTTGGACGGATGAACACTGAAGCTTTCTTT
CDR3 protein: CASSFGRMNTEAFF

J gene: TRBJ1-1
clone size: -
V gene: TRBV27
D gene: -
CDR3 DNA: TGTGCCAGCAGTTTAGTGGCAGGCGATAAAGCTTTCTTT
CDR3 protein: CASSLVAGDKAFF

J gene: TRBJ1-2
clone size: -
V gene: TRBV9
D gene: -
CDR3 DNA: TGTGCCAGCAGCGCTAGCGGGGGTTTCGCGTACTATGGCTACACCTTC
CDR3 protein: CASSASGGFAYYGYTF